This entry describes one T cell receptor beta chain. The antigen is unknown. Vbeta (60) and Jbeta (13) primers were used in the PCR. Sequencing was performed with immunoSEQ multiplex PCR; in TCRdb, only in-frame clones are kept and a portion is missing. The sample consists of around 150,000 clones, over 70% of them appearing once. The V end lost 3 bases, the J end lost 8 bases, and 18 bases lay between the germline ends. Germline values: CDR1 SEHNR, CDR2 FQNEAQ (reference sequence). The CDR3 contains 15 residues. The sample belongs to a study of cytomegalovirus exposure and HLA in healthy donors. Study-wide results and limits: Later, an analysis showed that TCR beta chains associated with HLA were more clonally expanded than others that were equally common. For cytomegalovirus status, the classifier reportedly gave diagnoses with high specificity and sensitivity.

Input material: PBMCs. This TCR was recovered from a man aged 35-49 years in good health and CMV-seropositive. The chain carries TRBV7-9 and TRBJ2-3, with D perhaps TRBD2 (5 bases). CDR3 DNA sequence: TGTGCCAGCAGCTTCCCTTCCAGAGGACTGACTACGCAGTATTTT. Translating gives CASSFPSRGLTTQYF.